This T cell receptor (beta chain) stems from a study of beta chain features in type 1 diabetes. The germline V and J ends were trimmed by 6 bases and 4 bases, with 7 bases remaining between them. Germline CDR1 MDHEN, CDR2 SYDVKM. This CDR3 is 11 amino acids long. On this clone itself: Its antigen remains unidentified.

Study-wide results and limits: Across patients, naive, central memory and Treg TCRB repertoires exhibited apparently greater similarity than was observed across healthy donors.

Isolated RNA was reverse transcribed in full, so expressed TCRB transcripts were sequenced. Produced via immunoSEQ multiplex PCR; TCRdb's table is partial and in-frame only. The sample comprises 130,000 to 150,000 clones, roughly 48% of which are singletons, and 0.35% to 0.45% rests with the top ten. The gene calls are TRBV28 and TRBJ2-7; no clear D. The origin of this receptor is a man younger than 30 in good health. Sequenced material: Tregs from blood. CDR3 sequence: CASRSLYEQYF. In DNA form, the CDR3 reads TGTGCCAGCAGGTCACTTTACGAGCAGTACTTC.